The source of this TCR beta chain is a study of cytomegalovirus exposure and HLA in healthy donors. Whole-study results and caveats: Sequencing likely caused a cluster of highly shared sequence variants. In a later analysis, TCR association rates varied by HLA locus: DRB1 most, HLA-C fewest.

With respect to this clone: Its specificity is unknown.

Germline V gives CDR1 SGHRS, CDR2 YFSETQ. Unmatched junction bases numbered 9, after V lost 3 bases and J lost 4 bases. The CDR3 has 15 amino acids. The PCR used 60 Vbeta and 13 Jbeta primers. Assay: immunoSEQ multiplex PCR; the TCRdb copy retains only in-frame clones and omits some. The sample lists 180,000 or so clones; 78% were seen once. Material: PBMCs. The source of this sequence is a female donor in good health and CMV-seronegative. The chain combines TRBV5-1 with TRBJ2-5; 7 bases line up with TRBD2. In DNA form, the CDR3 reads TGCGCCAGCAGCTCGCCGCCGGGGGGAAGAGAGACCCAGTACTTC. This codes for CASSSPPGGRETQYF. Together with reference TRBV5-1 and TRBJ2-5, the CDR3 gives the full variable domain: KAGVTQTPRYLIKTRGQQVTLSCSPISGHRSVSWYQQTPGQGLQFLFEYFSETQRNKGNFPGRFSGRQFSNSRSEMNVSTLELGDSALYLCASSSPPGGRETQYFGPGTRLLVL.